The entry below gives a single T cell receptor beta chain sequence along with its context. Assay: immunoSEQ multiplex PCR; the TCRdb copy retains only in-frame clones and omits some. The table shows around 67,000 clones, with roughly 90% occurring only once. These data are taken from a study of control samples from healthy donors and cancer patients. This CDR3 is built from 15 residues. The V and J ends lost 6 bases and 1 base, in that order; junction bases with no gene match: 8. The V gene's germline CDR1 is MNHEY and CDR2 SVGEGT. This TCR was recovered from a man in his 60s with colorectal cancer. The sequencing sample was made of PBMCs. The genes are TRBV6-2 or TRBV6-3 and TRBJ2-7, with 8 bases aligning to TRBD1. The CDR3 loop is CASSGQGINSYEQYF. The CDR3 coding sequence is TGTGCCAGCAGCGGACAGGGAATTAATTCCTACGAGCAGTACTTC.